These 4 T cell receptor beta chains came from one sample sequenced in a study of T cell repertoires in cytomegalovirus infection. TCRdb recomputed calls from the reads with MiXCR, one row per CDR3 protein. The table shows 350,000 to 400,000 distinct CDR3 sequences, with about 34% occurring only once. Their cognate antigens are unknown. This sample comprised cultured PBMCs, obtained from culture after CMV antigen stimulation. These receptors came from a human donor in good health (CMV status not recorded). Some clones in this sample may be carry-over from other donors' samples.

This clonotype appeared many times. The chain recombines TRBV7-6 with TRBJ2-1; 10 bases line up with TRBD2. V was clipped by 4 bases and J by 7 bases; unmatched bases: 19. The CDR3 totals 19 residues. Germline V CDR1 and CDR2: SGHVS, FNYEAQ. CDR3 residues: CASSWRPNRLAGQLNEQFF. CDR3 nucleotides: TGTGCCAGCAGCTGGAGACCTAACCGACTAGCGGGCCAACTAAATGAGCAGTTCTTC.

This chain links TRBV4-3 with TRBJ1-2, with D possibly TRBD1 on 5 matching bases. The CDR3 has 14 amino acids. CDR1 and CDR2 from the germline V gene are LGHNA and YSLEER. Trimming removed 0 bases at V and 8 bases at J, with 13 bases between. CDR3 DNA sequence: TGCGCCAGCAGCCAAGATGACAGTCAACGGGGCTACACCTTC. Translated: CASSQDDSQRGYTF.

The chain combines TRBV6-5 with TRBJ1-3; D gene uncertain. The CDR3 is 12 amino acids. Trimming pared 6 bases from V and 3 bases from J, leaving 6 bases between. The germline V gene has CDR1 MNHEY and CDR2 SVGAGI. CDR3 sequence: CASRDNGNTIYF. CDR3 nucleotides: TGTGCCAGCAGAGACAATGGAAACACCATATATTTT.

This clonotype occurred a few times. The rearrangement uses TRBV7-2 and TRBJ2-3; D unclear. The CDR3 totals 12 residues. V was clipped by 6 bases and J by 6 bases, with 10 bases between them. Germline-derived CDR1 and CDR2 are SGHTA and FQGNSA. The CDR3 DNA reads as TGTGCCAGCAGGGCGGAGAGCGATACGCAGTATTTT. It translates to CASRAESDTQYF.